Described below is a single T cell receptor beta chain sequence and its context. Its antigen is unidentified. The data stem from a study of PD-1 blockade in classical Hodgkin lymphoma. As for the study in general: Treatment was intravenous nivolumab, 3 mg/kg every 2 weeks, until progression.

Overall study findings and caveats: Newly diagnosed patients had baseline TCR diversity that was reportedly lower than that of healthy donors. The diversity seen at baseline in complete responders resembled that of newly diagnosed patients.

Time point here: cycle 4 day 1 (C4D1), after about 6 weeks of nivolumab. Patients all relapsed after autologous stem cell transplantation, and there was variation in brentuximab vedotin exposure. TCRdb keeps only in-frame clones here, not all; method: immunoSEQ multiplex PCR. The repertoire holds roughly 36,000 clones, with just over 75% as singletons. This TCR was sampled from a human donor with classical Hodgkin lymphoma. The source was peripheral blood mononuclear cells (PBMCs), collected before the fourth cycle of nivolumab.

For the CDR3, the DNA is TGTGCCAGCAGCTTAGTTAATTCACCCCTCCACTTT. Residues: CASSLVNSPLHF. The V gene is TRBV7-9, the J gene TRBJ1-6; D is unclear. There are 12 residues in the CDR3. The V end was cut by 1 base, the J end by 6 bases, with 1 base between. CDR1 is SEHNR, CDR2 FQNEAQ, per germline (reference sequence).